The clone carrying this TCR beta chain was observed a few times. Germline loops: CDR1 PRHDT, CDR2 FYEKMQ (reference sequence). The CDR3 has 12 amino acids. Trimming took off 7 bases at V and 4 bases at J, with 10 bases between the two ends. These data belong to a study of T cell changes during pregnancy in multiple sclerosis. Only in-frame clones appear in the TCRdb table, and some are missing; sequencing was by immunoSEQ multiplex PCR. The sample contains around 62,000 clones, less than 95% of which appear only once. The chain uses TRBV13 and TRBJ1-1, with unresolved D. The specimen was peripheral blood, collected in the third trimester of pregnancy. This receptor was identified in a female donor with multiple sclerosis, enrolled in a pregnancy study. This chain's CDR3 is CASTQSGTEAFF. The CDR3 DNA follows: TGTGCCAGCACCCAATCGGGCACTGAAGCTTTCTTT. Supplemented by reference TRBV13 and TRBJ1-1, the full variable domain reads AAGVIQSPRHLIKEKRETATLKCYPIPRHDTVYWYQQGPGQDPQFLISFYEKMQSDKGSIPDRFSAQQFSDYHSELNMSSLELGDSALYFCASTQSGTEAFFGQGTRLTVV.